Presented here are 31 T cell receptor beta chains from one specimen sequenced in a study of human T cells and chemical hapten exposure. Time point in this sample: healthy volunteer bleed at 6 weeks. Total RNA was isolated from whole blood that had not been fractionated. A single record per CDR3 protein comes from TCRdb applying MiXCR to the RACE reads. The table records 40,000 to 45,000 distinct CDR3 sequences, around 3.6% of them present only once. Sequencing input: whole blood. All receptors derive from a human donor in good health. Some clones in this sample may be carry-over from other donors' samples.

This clonotype has a handful of counts. In DNA, the CDR3 is TGTGCCACCAGTGATGCCACAGGGGTGAACACTGAAGCTTTCTTT. Translating it yields CATSDATGVNTEAFF. The chain is built from TRBV24-1 and TRBJ1-1, with 7 bases that match TRBD1. Germline V gene sequence: CDR1 KGHDR, CDR2 SFDVKD. This CDR3 has 15 amino acids. With 3 bases clipped from V and 0 bases from J, the junction kept 3 bases outside the gene matches.

This clonotype was seen repeatedly, ten times or more. This chain's CDR3 is CASSLGRLSYEQYF. Written as DNA, the CDR3 is TGCGCCAGCAGCTTGGGAAGGCTATCCTACGAGCAGTACTTC. The J gene is TRBJ2-7, the V gene TRBV5-1, with D uncertain. Germline-derived CDR1 and CDR2 are SGHRS and YFSETQ. Trimming pared 0 bases from V and 1 base from J, leaving 8 bases between. CDR3 size: 14 residues.

This clonotype was seen at least ten times. The V and J genes are TRBV11-2 and TRBJ2-1, with D perhaps matching TRBD1 or TRBD2 (5 bases each). The CDR3 extends over 14 amino acids. Germline values: CDR1 SGHAT, CDR2 FQNNGV. The V gene lost 1 base and the J gene lost 10 bases, with 14 bases spanning the gap. Here the CDR3 reads CASSLGVRGREQFF. The CDR3 bases are TGTGCCAGCAGCTTAGGTGTACGGGGCAGGGAGCAGTTCTTC.

This sequence joins TRBV20-1 and TRBJ1-2; a possible D gene is TRBD1 (5 bases). The germline CDR1 and CDR2 sequences are DFQATT and SNEGSKA (reference sequence). The CDR3 totals 13 residues. Trimming stripped 6 bases from V and 3 bases from J, with 14 bases between. The CDR3 region is CSAPMGVDYGYTF. The CDR3 nucleotides read TGCAGTGCCCCAATGGGGGTAGACTATGGCTACACCTTC.

At least ten counts were recorded for this clonotype. V and J are TRBV27 and TRBJ1-2; possible D gene TRBD1, 5 bases. The CDR3 is made up of 14 amino acids. CDR1 and CDR2 from the germline V gene are MNHEY and SMNVEV (reference sequence). V gave up 11 bases and J gave up 2 bases, with 18 bases separating them. The CDR3 is CASMGRGGNYGYTF. For the CDR3, the DNA is TGTGCCTCCATGGGGAGGGGCGGAAACTATGGCTACACCTTC.

Only a few counts were recorded for this clonotype. The rearrangement links TRBV10-3 to TRBJ2-3; D unclear. The V end was cut by 2 bases, the J end by 3 bases, with 6 bases between. The CDR3 contains 13 residues. The germline CDR1 and CDR2 sequences are ENHRY and SYGVKD. CDR3 sequence (DNA): TGTGCCATCAGTGAGCGATCGACAGATACGCAGTATTTT. It is translated as CAISERSTDTQYF.

The chain is built from TRBV6-1 and TRBJ1-2, with D perhaps matching TRBD1 (6 bases). V gave up 6 bases and J gave up 4 bases, with 15 bases separating them. In germline, CDR1 is MNHNS, CDR2 SASEGT. The CDR3 extends over 14 amino acids. In DNA, the CDR3 is TGTGCCAGCAGCCCAAATCAGGGGTCCTATGGCTACACCTTC. This sequence encodes CASSPNQGSYGYTF.

This clonotype showed up many times. CDR3 sequence reads: CASSDGLNPTDTQYF. CDR3 DNA: TGTGCCAGCAGTGACGGATTGAACCCCACAGATACGCAGTATTTT. The chain recombines TRBV6-4 with TRBJ2-3; D gene ambiguous. V shed 2 bases and J shed 2 bases, with 11 bases lying between them. The length of the CDR3 is 15 residues. Germline CDR1 MRHNA, CDR2 SNTAGT.

This clonotype was observed many times. V and J are TRBV20-1 and TRBJ1-5; TRBD1 is a possible D gene (6 bases). V was trimmed by 6 bases and J by 7 bases, leaving 25 bases between them. The CDR3 is 16 amino acids. CDR1 and CDR2 from the germline V gene are DFQATT and SNEGSKA (reference sequence). CDR3 in DNA: TGCAGTGCGAAACGGACAGACCGACTGGAAGAACAGCCCCAGCATTTT. Translating gives CSAKRTDRLEEQPQHF.

At least ten counts were recorded for this clonotype. The chain couples TRBV28 to TRBJ1-2; 7 positions match TRBD1. CDR1 is MDHEN, CDR2 SYDVKM, per germline. V dropped 4 bases and J dropped 4; count of bases not matched to a gene: 3. The CDR3 sequence is 13 residues long. The CDR3: CASSSPGGYGYTF. The DNA for the CDR3 is TGTGCCAGCAGTTCCCCAGGGGGCTATGGCTACACCTTC.

Many counts were recorded for this clonotype. CDR3 loop: CSVAVQANTEAFF. CDR3 DNA sequence: TGCAGCGTTGCGGTACAGGCTAACACTGAAGCTTTCTTT. The chain has TRBV29-1 and TRBJ1-1; D may be TRBD1 (5 bases). Per the germline V gene, CDR1 is SQVTM and CDR2 is ANQGSEA. Trimming removed 4 bases at V and 2 bases at J, with 11 bases between. The CDR3 has 13 residues.

This clonotype was seen ten or more times. The chain carries TRBV12-3 or TRBV12-4 and TRBJ2-5, with unresolved D. Trimming removed 2 bases at V and 2 bases at J, with 6 bases between. This CDR3 region has 13 residues. CDR3 loop: CASSLRSQETQYF. In DNA, the CDR3 is TGTGCCAGCAGTTTACGGTCTCAAGAGACCCAGTACTTC.

Ten or more counts support this clonotype. V is TRBV12-3 or TRBV12-4 and J is TRBJ2-1, with 9 bases lining up with TRBD1. With 4 bases clipped from V and 6 bases from J, the junction kept 4 bases outside the gene matches. The CDR3 totals 14 residues. The CDR3 spells CASSSRTGANEQFF. CDR3 nucleotides: TGTGCCAGCAGTTCTAGGACAGGGGCCAATGAGCAGTTCTTC.

This clonotype has a count of ten or more. The rearrangement joins TRBV6-6 to TRBJ1-6; D remains unclear. V gave up 5 bases and J gave up 7 bases, with 21 bases separating them. This CDR3 is 17 amino acids long. Germline CDR1 is MNHNY and CDR2 is SVGAGI (reference sequence). This CDR3 reads CASSPPDRGERNSPLHF. The CDR3 DNA reads TGTGCCAGCAGTCCTCCGGACCGCGGAGAGCGAAATTCACCCCTCCACTTT.

This clonotype was recorded many times. The chain is built from TRBV7-2 and TRBJ2-3, with TRBD1 identical over 9 bases. Germline V CDR1 and CDR2: SGHTA, FQGNSA. Trimming cost V 0 bases and J 1 base; bases outside gene matches: 5. The CDR3 contains 17 residues. The CDR3 spells CASSLAGQGLGTDTQYF. CDR3 bases: TGTGCCAGCAGCTTAGCGGGACAGGGATTAGGCACAGATACGCAGTATTTT.

This clonotype has more than one count but fewer than ten. The rearrangement joins TRBV14 to TRBJ2-7; TRBD2 matches at 7 bases. V was pared by 5 bases and J by 4 bases, with 11 bases of the junction left unmatched. There are 15 residues in the CDR3. Germline V gives CDR1 SGHDN, CDR2 FVKESK. Here the CDR3 reads CASSAYAGAFYEQYF. The CDR3 coding sequence is TGTGCCAGCAGCGCTTACGCGGGAGCGTTTTACGAGCAGTACTTC.

V is TRBV11-2 and J is TRBJ2-1; 10 nucleotides agree with TRBD2. In germline, CDR1 is SGHAT, CDR2 FQNNGV. The CDR3 is made up of 18 amino acids. The junction had 13 bases not matched to a gene; V was cut back by 1 base and J by 7 bases. The DNA for the CDR3 is TGTGCCAGCAGCTTAGTCCTAGGAGCGGGAGGGCCTTGGAATGAGCAGTTCTTC. Translated, it gives CASSLVLGAGGPWNEQFF.

This clonotype has more than one count but fewer than ten. The chain carries TRBV10-2 and TRBJ1-5, with D possibly being TRBD1 (5 bases). With 8 bases removed from V and 7 bases from J, the gap between germline ends came to 18 bases. CDR1 and CDR2 from the germline V gene are WSHSY and SAAADI. The CDR3 consists of 14 residues. CDR3 sequence: CASGYRSDPQPQHF. The CDR3, as DNA: TGCGCCAGCGGGTACAGGTCCGACCCACAGCCCCAGCATTTT.

Many counts were recorded for this clonotype. The rearrangement uses TRBV5-1 and TRBJ2-1, with TRBD1 as a possible D gene (6 bases). In germline, CDR1 is SGHRS, CDR2 YFSETQ. The CDR3 is 15 amino acids. Trimming left V 4 bases short and J 9 bases short, with 20 bases between. The CDR3 reads CASSPYSGAGGEQFF. The DNA for the CDR3 is TGCGCCAGCAGCCCGTACTCAGGGGCTGGGGGTGAGCAGTTCTTC. Supplemented by reference TRBV5-1 and TRBJ2-1, the full variable domain reads KAGVTQTPRYLIKTRGQQVTLSCSPISGHRSVSWYQQTPGQGLQFLFEYFSETQRNKGNFPGRFSGRQFSNSRSEMNVSTLELGDSALYLCASSPYSGAGGEQFFGPGTRLTVL.

The chain couples TRBV14 to TRBJ1-1; TRBD1 matches at 7 bases. The trim removed 5 bases at V and 3 bases at J, leaving 3 bases unmatched. The germline V gene has CDR1 SGHDN and CDR2 FVKESK. The CDR3 spans 13 residues. CDR3 sequence: CASSFDRDTEAFF. The DNA for the CDR3 is TGTGCCAGCAGCTTCGACAGGGACACTGAAGCTTTCTTT.

This clonotype was observed a handful of times. The V and J genes are TRBV6-6 and TRBJ1-5, with no clear D. V shed 5 bases and J shed 3 bases, with 8 bases lying between them. Germline V gene data show CDR1 as MNHNY and CDR2 as SVGAGI (reference sequence). The CDR3 runs to 13 residues. CDR3 sequence (DNA): TGTGCCAGCAGTCGACTCGACAATCAGCCCCAGCATTTT. Translation: CASSRLDNQPQHF.

This clonotype was observed many times. The chain has TRBV6-5 and TRBJ2-3; the D is unclear. The CDR3 runs to 13 residues. Germline lookup yields CDR1 MNHEY and CDR2 SVGAGI. V lost 8 bases and J lost 2, with 11 bases in between. CDR3 residues: CASSARLTDTQYF. The CDR3 region has the DNA TGTGCCAGCTCAGCCCGTCTCACAGATACGCAGTATTTT.

This clonotype was picked up many times. The rearrangement joins TRBV29-1 to TRBJ1-1; the D gene is possibly TRBD1 (5 bases). Trimming left V 4 bases short and J 2 bases short, with 14 bases between. The CDR3 has 14 amino acids. Germline values: CDR1 SQVTM, CDR2 ANQGSEA. CDR3 nucleotide sequence: TGCAGCGTTGGACCGACAGCAACTAACACTGAAGCTTTCTTT. This codes for CSVGPTATNTEAFF.

This clonotype was seen only a few times. The J gene is TRBJ1-1, the V gene TRBV7-9; 8 nucleotides line up with TRBD1. CDR3 size: 16 residues. V dropped 3 bases and J dropped 5; count of bases not matched to a gene: 11. CDR1 is SEHNR and CDR2 is FQNEAQ in the germline V gene (reference sequence). The CDR3 loop is CASSFRTGMRRTEAFF. The DNA for the CDR3 is TGTGCCAGCAGCTTCCGGACAGGGATGAGGAGGACTGAAGCTTTCTTT.

In this sample, this clonotype turned up many times. V gene TRBV5-1 combines with J gene TRBJ2-4; possibly TRBD1 or TRBD2 for D (6 bases each). There are 14 residues in the CDR3. Trimming left V 0 bases short and J 7 bases short, with 11 bases between. The germline V gene encodes CDR1 SGHRS and CDR2 YFSETQ. CDR3 loop: CASSLGTTGNIQYF. CDR3 DNA sequence: TGCGCCAGCAGCTTGGGGACTACAGGGAACATTCAGTACTTC.

This chain connects TRBV6-1 to TRBJ1-5, with 9 bases fitting TRBD1. The ends lost 6 bases at V and 1 base at J; junction bases unmatched: 4. The CDR3 runs to 15 residues. Germline values: CDR1 MNHNS, CDR2 SASEGT. The CDR3 loop is CASSRTGVSNQPQHF. In nucleotides, the CDR3 is TGTGCCAGCAGCCGGACAGGGGTGAGCAATCAGCCCCAGCATTTT.

The table lists this clonotype with many counts. The rearrangement uses TRBV4-1 and TRBJ2-5; 9 bases match TRBD2. Germline CDR1 MGHRA, CDR2 YSYEKL. The CDR3 loop spans 17 amino acids. After removal of 1 base from V and 3 bases from J, the junction contained 9 bases not matched to a gene. The CDR3 DNA reads as TGCGCCAGCAGCCAAGGGTCTAGCGGGGTTCCCAAAGAGACCCAGTACTTC. Translated: CASSQGSSGVPKETQYF.

Only a few counts were recorded for this clonotype. The CDR3, as DNA: TGCAGCGTCCCCCGGGGTGTATCTGACACTGAAGCTTTCTTT. Translated, it gives CSVPRGVSDTEAFF. The gene calls are TRBV29-1 and TRBJ1-1; no reliable D call. CDR1 is SQVTM, CDR2 ANQGSEA, per germline. The ends were cut back, 6 bases at V and 3 bases at J, with 17 bases in the middle. The CDR3 is 14 amino acids. Looking up the rest from reference TRBV29-1 and TRBJ1-1 gives the full variable domain: SAVISQKPSRDICQRGTSLTIQCQVDSQVTMMFWYRQQPGQSLTLIATANQGSEATYESGFVIDKFPISRPNLTFSTLTVSNMSPEDSSIYLCSVPRGVSDTEAFFGQGTRLTVV.

The CDR3 here is CASSLILGGYNQETQYF. DNA for the CDR3: TGTGCCAGCAGCCTCATCCTGGGCGGTTACAATCAAGAGACCCAGTACTTC. The chain carries TRBV12-3 or TRBV12-4 and TRBJ2-5, with D hard to call. The CDR3 loop spans 17 amino acids. V lost 6 bases to trimming and J lost 2 bases, with 22 bases between them.

Ten or more counts support this clonotype. The chain joins TRBV29-1 to TRBJ2-4; 7 nucleotides agree with TRBD1. The CDR3 is 13 residues long. The V segment lost 4 bases and the J segment 11 bases; nucleotides outside the gene matches: 11. The germline V gene has CDR1 SQVTM and CDR2 ANQGSEA. CDR3 region: CSVVDRTQGVQYF. In DNA form, the CDR3 reads TGCAGCGTTGTAGACAGGACCCAGGGGGTTCAGTACTTC.

This clonotype appeared many times. The CDR3 region is CATLGLAPTGELFF. The CDR3 DNA reads TGTGCCACCCTGGGACTAGCGCCGACCGGGGAGCTGTTTTTT. The rearrangement joins TRBV6-2 or TRBV6-3 to TRBJ2-2, with 10 bases fitting TRBD2. Germline CDR1 is MNHEY and CDR2 is SVGEGT. Trimming removed 10 bases from V and 5 bases from J; junction bases left unmatched: 7. This CDR3 comprises 14 residues.